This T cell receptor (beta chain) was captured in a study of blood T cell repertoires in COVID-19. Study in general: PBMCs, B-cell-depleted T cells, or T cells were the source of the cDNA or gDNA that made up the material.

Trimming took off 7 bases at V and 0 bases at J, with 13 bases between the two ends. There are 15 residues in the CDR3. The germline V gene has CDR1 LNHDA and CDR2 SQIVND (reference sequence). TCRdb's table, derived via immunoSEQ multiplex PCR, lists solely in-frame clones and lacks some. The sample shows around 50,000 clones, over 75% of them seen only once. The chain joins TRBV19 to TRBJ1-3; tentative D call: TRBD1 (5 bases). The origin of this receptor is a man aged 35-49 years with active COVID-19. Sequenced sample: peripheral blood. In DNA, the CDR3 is TGTGCCAGTAATAGCCCGACAGTCTCTGGAAACACCATATATTTT. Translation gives CASNSPTVSGNTIYF.